The 18 T cell receptor beta chains given below trace back to one sample, sequenced in a study of blood T cells in healthy people across ages. A sample-barcoded 5' primer and a J-beta primer mix were used in a second PCR of roughly 6 to 11 cycles. TCRdb recomputed calls from the 5' RACE reads with MiXCR, one row per CDR3 protein. The sample records around 670,000 distinct CDR3 sequences, 25% to 30% being singletons. Source material: blood. The receptors were sampled from a woman older than 75 in good health.

V and J are TRBV6-1 and TRBJ2-7; weak D call: TRBD1 (5 bases). V dropped 6 bases and J dropped 0 bases, with 15 bases sitting between them. The CDR3 runs 15 residues. Germline CDR1 is MNHNS and CDR2 is SASEGT. CDR3 residues: CASRGQSPFSYEQYF. In nucleotides, the CDR3 is TGTGCCAGCAGGGGGCAGAGCCCCTTCTCCTACGAGCAGTACTTC.

The chain couples TRBV20-1 to TRBJ1-1, with TRBD1 matching 7 bases. V lost 2 bases and J lost 11; bases outside the gene matches: 8. CDR1 is DFQATT, CDR2 SNEGSKA, per germline (reference sequence). The CDR3 extends over 12 amino acids. In nucleotides, the CDR3 is TGCAGTGCTAGACTCACCCAGGGGGGTGCTTTCTTT. This codes for CSARLTQGGAFF.

This clonotype showed up just once. J is TRBJ2-5 and V is TRBV19; D possibly corresponds to TRBD1 (5 bases). Germline CDR1 and CDR2: LNHDA and SQIVND (reference sequence). This CDR3 has 14 amino acids. With 3 bases removed from V and 11 bases from J, the gap between germline ends came to 19 bases. The CDR3 here is CASSISSLDNEQYF. In nucleotides, the CDR3 is TGTGCCAGTAGTATTAGCTCCTTGGACAATGAGCAGTACTTC.

CDR3 bases: TGTGCTAGTGGTTTTGAGGATGGGGGCTACCAAGAGACCCAGTACTTC. It codes for CASGFEDGGYQETQYF. This rearrangement joins TRBV12-5 to TRBJ2-5, with TRBD1 as a possible D gene (6 bases). CDR3 length equals 16 residues. Per germline, CDR1 LGHNT and CDR2 FRNRAP. The germline V and J ends were trimmed by 3 bases and 0 bases, with 14 bases remaining between them.

This clonotype was seen repeatedly, ten times or more. The V and J genes are TRBV7-2 and TRBJ2-3; possibly TRBD2 for D (7 bases). The V end was cut by 2 bases, the J end by 5 bases, with 17 bases between. The CDR3 contains 16 residues. CDR1 and CDR2 (germline): SGHTA, FQGNSA. The CDR3 is CASSLLPGGFGDTQYF. CDR3 in DNA: TGTGCCAGCAGCTTACTTCCGGGGGGCTTCGGAGATACGCAGTATTTT.

The chain employs TRBV20-1 and TRBJ2-4, with 10 bases identical to TRBD2. The CDR3 is made up of 14 amino acids. The ends lost 5 bases at V and 5 bases at J; junction bases unmatched: 6. The germline CDR1 and CDR2 sequences are DFQATT and SNEGSKA (reference sequence). The CDR3 is CSALSGGAQNIQYF. The CDR3 bases are TGCAGTGCTCTAAGCGGGGGGGCCCAAAACATTCAGTACTTC.

A word on this clonotype: A read error may explain this, as a much larger clone is one base away. The chain links TRBV25-1 to TRBJ2-1; D may be TRBD1 or TRBD2 (6 bases each). The J call may be in error: the DNA end matches TRBJ2-7 better. The germline CDR1 and CDR2 sequences are MGHDK and SYGVNS. This CDR3 contains 15 residues. DNA of the CDR3: TGTGCCAGCAGTGAATTTCGGGGGCCGAACAATGAGCAGTACTTC. Protein sequence: CASSEFRGPNNEQYF.

This clonotype was seen only a few times. This chain links TRBV20-1 with TRBJ2-7; 7 nucleotides line up with TRBD2. J lost 0 bases, V lost 5 bases, and 7 bases had no gene match. Germline values: CDR1 DFQATT, CDR2 SNEGSKA (reference sequence). The CDR3 has 14 residues. The CDR3 protein is CSARLADDSYEQYF. CDR3 in DNA: TGCAGTGCTCGTCTAGCGGACGACTCCTACGAGCAGTACTTC.

At least ten counts were recorded for this clonotype. The rearrangement uses TRBV20-1 and TRBJ1-1; D not resolved. In germline, CDR1 is DFQATT, CDR2 SNEGSKA (reference sequence). The length of the CDR3 is 15 residues. Trimming took 3 bases from V and 2 from J, leaving 16 bases between them. The CDR3 DNA follows: TGCAGTGCTAGGGAGGATACGGGGTACAACACTGAAGCTTTCTTT. Translating gives CSAREDTGYNTEAFF.

At least ten counts were recorded for this clonotype. CDR3 in amino acids: CASSPVRQGLGYTF. CDR3 in DNA: TGTGCCAGCAGCCCGGTCCGACAGGGCCTAGGCTACACCTTC. This chain connects TRBV7-2 to TRBJ1-2, with 7 bases matching TRBD1. Losses at the gene ends were 5 bases for V and 8 bases for J; bases not matched to a gene: 11. CDR1 is SGHTA and CDR2 is FQGNSA in the germline V gene. This CDR3 is built from 14 residues.

There are a few counts of this clonotype. CDR3 DNA sequence: TGTGCCAGCAGCTTAGCTGGTGAGGCCCAGCATTTT. It is translated as CASSLAGEAQHF. This sequence joins TRBV7-2 and TRBJ1-5; D is unclear. The germline gives CDR1 SGHTA, CDR2 FQGNSA. The CDR3 is 12 amino acids. Trimming left V 0 bases short and J 11 bases short, with 8 bases between.

Details on this clonotype: The CDR3 does not end in the conserved phenylalanine or tryptophan, so this is likely a read error. This chain joins TRBV5-5 and TRBJ2-7; D remains ambiguous. Germline CDR1 is SGHKS and CDR2 is YYEKEE (reference sequence). The CDR3 loop spans 15 amino acids. Trimming took off 0 bases at V and 1 base at J, with 11 bases between the two ends. The CDR3 spells CASSLAVVGSYEQYI. The CDR3 region has the DNA TGTGCCAGCAGCTTGGCCGTAGTGGGATCCTACGAGCAGTACATT.

This clonotype has at least ten counts. The chain couples TRBV6-6 to TRBJ2-7; 11 bases are a match to TRBD1. V lost 5 bases and J lost 5; bases outside the gene matches: 5. Germline CDR1 and CDR2: MNHNY and SVGAGI (reference sequence). The length of the CDR3 is 14 residues. The CDR3 sequence is CASSRRDRGDEQYF. CDR3 in DNA: TGTGCCAGCAGTCGCCGGGACAGGGGGGACGAGCAGTACTTC.

There are many counts of this clonotype. The chain uses TRBV24-1 and TRBJ1-6, with D possibly matching TRBD1 (5 bases). CDR3 length: 14 amino acids. V was shortened by 8 bases and J by 5 bases, with 12 bases between the two germline ends. Looked up from germline, CDR1 is KGHDR and CDR2 is SFDVKD. CDR3 sequence: CATIRGPDNSPLHF. Here the CDR3 DNA reads TGTGCCACCATCCGGGGACCTGATAATTCACCCCTCCACTTT.

On this clonotype: One end of the junction varies from germline; a read error may be responsible. The chain combines TRBV27 with TRBJ2-5; D is uncertain. Germline V CDR1 and CDR2: MNHEY, SMNVEV (reference sequence). CDR3 length: 11 amino acids. The CDR3 nucleotides are TGTACCAGCAGTTTATCAGAGACCCAGTACTTC. Amino acid sequence: CTSSLSETQYF.

On this clonotype: The junction and the germline gene differ at one end; a read error may be behind it. The chain recombines TRBV4-2 with TRBJ1-1; TRBD1 is a possible D gene (5 bases). The germline V gene encodes CDR1 LGHNA and CDR2 YNFKEQ. The CDR3 has 14 amino acids. The CDR3 region is CASSPRQPNSEAFF. Written as DNA, the CDR3 is TGTGCCAGCAGCCCCAGACAGCCGAACTCTGAAGCTTTCTTT.

The sample holds a few counts of this clonotype. The chain recombines TRBV7-2 with TRBJ1-6; a possible D gene is TRBD1 (5 bases). Per germline, CDR1 SGHTA and CDR2 FQGNSA. The CDR3 covers 15 residues. Trimming left V 7 bases short and J 3 bases short, with 13 bases between. The CDR3 DNA is TGTGCCAGCACTCCTGGGGGGTTCTATAATTCACCCCTCCACTTT. It encodes CASTPGGFYNSPLHF.

This chain uses TRBV7-9 with TRBJ2-2; the D call may be TRBD1 or TRBD2 (6 bases each). The CDR3 sequence is 17 residues long. CDR1 is SEHNR and CDR2 is FQNEAQ in the germline V gene (reference sequence). Between the trimmed V and J ends, which lost 0 bases and 2 bases, there was a span of 13 bases. CDR3 sequence reads: CASSLALQGTNTGELFF. CDR3 bases: TGTGCCAGCAGCTTAGCGCTTCAGGGGACTAACACCGGGGAGCTGTTTTTT.